A selection of T cell receptor beta chains follows, all from one sample in a study of tumor and adjacent non-tumor tissue in lung cancer. TCRdb reprocessed the multiplex PCR reads with MiXCR, giving one entry per CDR3 protein. This sample has 68,000 or so distinct CDR3 sequences, with around 60% found just once. The material sequenced was lung tumor tissue. The origin of the receptors is a man between 50 and 59 years old with non-small cell lung cancer. Both conserved end residues are trimmed from each CDR3.

V gene	J gene	CDR3 protein
TRBV5-1	TRBJ2-3	ASTLGGPSTDTQY
TRBV2	TRBJ1-2	GSSVGLKCGYT
TRBV20-1	TRBJ2-7	SAPLEGQNKNYEQY
TRBV28	TRBJ2-1	ASSLASGSWNEQF
TRBV19	TRBJ1-1	ASNREGFMNTEAF
TRBV12-3/TRBV12-4	TRBJ1-1	TGSLTGTEAF
TRBV28	TRBJ1-1	ASSLGGWSTEAF
TRBV7-3	TRBJ2-1	ASSPGLVGYNEQF
TRBV5-8	TRBJ2-3	ASSLVCFGTDTQY
TRBV2	TRBJ2-7	TSKEGAYEQH
TRBV4-1	TRBJ2-1	ASSQYQLGRISYNEQF
TRBV30	TRBJ2-7	AWAHGAGYEQY
TRBV5-1	TRBJ2-1	ASSLHPSGRMNEHF
TRBV7-9	TRBJ2-7	ASSLAWGAYEQY
TRBV29-1	TRBJ1-2	SVRDSYGYT
TRBV29-1	TRBJ2-1	SVLRVGNEQF
TRBV19	TRBJ2-1	ASSSLDRDNEQF
TRBV6-6	TRBJ2-2	ASTTLVGGTTNTGGLF
TRBV28	TRBJ2-7	ASSRTSGASYEQY
TRBV30	TRBJ2-7	AWGRGTGYEQY
TRBV6-5	TRBJ2-7	ASSYSFFSYEQY
TRBV29-1	TRBJ2-6	SVGELGGAKFLT
TRBV5-1	TRBJ2-7	ASSLEGLGEGAYEQY
TRBV11-2	TRBJ1-1	VSSPWTGSSIEAF
TRBV20-1	TRBJ2-5	SAHRAQGGQETEY
TRBV10-1	TRBJ2-3	ASSDRRGTDTQY
TRBV2	TRBJ1-5	ASSWDRTLSRNNRPQH
TRBV7-9	TRBJ2-1	ASSSPSGRALYNEQF
TRBV29-1	TRBJ2-5	SAEGVGATQY
TRBV28	TRBJ2-1	ASSFTGGETYNEQF
TRBV5-1	TRBJ1-1	ATKAGTEATEAF
TRBV6-6	TRBJ2-5	ANSYGGEAQY
TRBV20-1	TRBJ2-2	SARVHNTGELF
TRBV6-2/TRBV6-3	TRBJ2-1	ATSSAGGTYNGQF
TRBV7-9	TRBJ1-1	AGSPGASEAF
TRBV28	TRBJ2-1	ASSSLAGGPHNEQF
TRBV24-1	TRBJ2-2	ATSDADRANTGELF
TRBV20-1	TRBJ2-7	SAGGVMFDEQY
TRBV12-3/TRBV12-4	TRBJ2-6	ASSYTLGSGANVLT
TRBV10-3	TRBJ2-2	VISERLVGVGELF
TRBV15	TRBJ2-1	ATSRFPRGGLEQF
TRBV11-1	TRBJ2-7	ARSLSQGFYEQY
TRBV6-1	TRBJ2-5	ASSRYQGTQY
TRBV29-1	TRBJ2-3	SVAKGGGSGDTQY
TRBV6-1	TRBJ2-7	ASRLAETFYEQY
TRBV12-3/TRBV12-4	TRBJ2-1	ASSVAGWPGNEQF
TRBV18	TRBJ2-2	ASSPTSGMNTGELF
TRBV28	TRBJ2-1	ASSFFSSHNEQF
TRBV4-2	TRBJ2-7	ASSRDRGSYEQY
TRBV12-3/TRBV12-4	TRBJ1-1	ASSLYGATEAF
TRBV11-2	TRBJ1-6	ASSLAGHNYSSPLH